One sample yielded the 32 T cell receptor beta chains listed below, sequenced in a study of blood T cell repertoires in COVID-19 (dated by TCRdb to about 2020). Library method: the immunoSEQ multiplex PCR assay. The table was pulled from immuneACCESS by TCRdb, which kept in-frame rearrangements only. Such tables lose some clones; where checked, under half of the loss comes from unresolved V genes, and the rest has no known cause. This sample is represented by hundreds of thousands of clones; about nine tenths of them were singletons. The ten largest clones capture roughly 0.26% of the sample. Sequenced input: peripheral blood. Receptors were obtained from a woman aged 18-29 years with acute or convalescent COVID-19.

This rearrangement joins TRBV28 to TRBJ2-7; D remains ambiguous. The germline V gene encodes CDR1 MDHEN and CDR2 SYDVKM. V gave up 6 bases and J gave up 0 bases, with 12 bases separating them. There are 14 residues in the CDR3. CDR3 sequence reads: CASRPRGTSYEQYF. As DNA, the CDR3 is TGTGCCAGCAGGCCCCGTGGCACCTCCTACGAGCAGTACTTC.

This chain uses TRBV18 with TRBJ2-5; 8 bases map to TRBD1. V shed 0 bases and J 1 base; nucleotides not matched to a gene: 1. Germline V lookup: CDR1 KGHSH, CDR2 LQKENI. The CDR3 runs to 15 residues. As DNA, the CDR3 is TGTGCCAGCTCACCACCCGGGACAGGCCAAGAGACCCAGTACTTC. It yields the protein CASSPPGTGQETQYF.

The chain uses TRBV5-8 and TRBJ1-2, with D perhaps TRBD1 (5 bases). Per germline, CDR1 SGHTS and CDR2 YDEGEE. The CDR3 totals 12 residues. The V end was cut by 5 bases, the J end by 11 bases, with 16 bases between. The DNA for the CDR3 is TGTGCCAGCAGGGACGGATCAGGGAATTACACCTTC. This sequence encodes CASRDGSGNYTF.

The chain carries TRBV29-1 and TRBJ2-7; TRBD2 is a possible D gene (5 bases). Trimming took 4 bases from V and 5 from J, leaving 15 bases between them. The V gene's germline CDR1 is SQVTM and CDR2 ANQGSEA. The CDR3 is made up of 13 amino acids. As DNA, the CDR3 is TGCAGCGTTGCGGGATTACTGGGAGACGAGCAGTACTTC. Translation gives CSVAGLLGDEQYF.

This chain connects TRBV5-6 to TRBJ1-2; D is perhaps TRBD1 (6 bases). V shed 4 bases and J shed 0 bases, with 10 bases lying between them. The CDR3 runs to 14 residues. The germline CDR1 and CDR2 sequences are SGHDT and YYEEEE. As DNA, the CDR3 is TGTGCCAGCAGCACAGGGCCACCTAACTATGGCTACACCTTC. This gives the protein CASSTGPPNYGYTF.

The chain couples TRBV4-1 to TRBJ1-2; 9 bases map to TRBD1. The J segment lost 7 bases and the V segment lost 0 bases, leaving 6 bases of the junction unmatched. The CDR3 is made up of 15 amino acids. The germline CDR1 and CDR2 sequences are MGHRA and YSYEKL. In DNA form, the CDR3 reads TGCGCCAGCAGCCAAGATCTGGACAGGGGACCTGGCTACACCTTC. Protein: CASSQDLDRGPGYTF.

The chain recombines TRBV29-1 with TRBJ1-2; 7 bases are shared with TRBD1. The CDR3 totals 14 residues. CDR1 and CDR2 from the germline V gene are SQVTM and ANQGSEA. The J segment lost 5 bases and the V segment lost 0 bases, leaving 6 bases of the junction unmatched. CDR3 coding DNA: TGCAGCGTTGAAGATTCCAAACAGGGGTATGGCTACACCTTC. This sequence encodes CSVEDSKQGYGYTF.

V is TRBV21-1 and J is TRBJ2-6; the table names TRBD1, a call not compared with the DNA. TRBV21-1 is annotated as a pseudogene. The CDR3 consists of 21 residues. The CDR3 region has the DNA TGTGCCAGCAGCGTGTCTAACGTCGGGACACGACGCGTCTCTGGGGCCAACGTCCTGACTTTC. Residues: CASSVSNVGTRRVSGANVLTF.

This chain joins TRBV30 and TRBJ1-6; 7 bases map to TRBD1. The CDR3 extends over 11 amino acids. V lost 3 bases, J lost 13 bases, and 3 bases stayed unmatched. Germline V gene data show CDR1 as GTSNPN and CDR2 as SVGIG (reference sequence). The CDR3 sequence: CAWSDRDPLHF. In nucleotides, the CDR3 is TGTGCCTGGAGCGACAGGGATCCCCTCCACTTT.

For the CDR3, the DNA is TGTGCCAGTAGTACCCGAGGACAGGGGTTTGGCTATGGCTACACCTTC. Amino acids: CASSTRGQGFGYGYTF. The V call is TRBV19, the J call TRBJ1-2; 9 positions match TRBD1. Germline lookup yields CDR1 LNHDA and CDR2 SQIVND (reference sequence). This CDR3 comprises 16 residues. V dropped 4 bases and J dropped 4; count of bases not matched to a gene: 10.

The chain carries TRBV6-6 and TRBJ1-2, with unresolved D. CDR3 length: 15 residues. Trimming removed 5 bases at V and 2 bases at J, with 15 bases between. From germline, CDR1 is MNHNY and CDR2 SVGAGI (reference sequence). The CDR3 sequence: CASSRPLEGNYGYTF. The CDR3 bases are TGTGCCAGCAGTCGACCCTTAGAGGGAAACTATGGCTACACCTTC.

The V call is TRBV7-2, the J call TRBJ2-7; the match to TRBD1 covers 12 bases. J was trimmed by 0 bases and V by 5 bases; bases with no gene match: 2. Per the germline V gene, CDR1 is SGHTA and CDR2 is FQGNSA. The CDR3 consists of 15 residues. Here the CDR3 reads CASSTGQGASYEQYF. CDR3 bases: TGTGCCAGCAGCACGGGACAGGGGGCCTCCTACGAGCAGTACTTC. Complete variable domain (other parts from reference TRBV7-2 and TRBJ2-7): GAGVSQSPSNKVTEKGKDVELRCDPISGHTALYWYRQSLGQGLEFLIYFQGNSAPDKSGLPSDRFSAERTGGSVSTLTIQRTQQEDSAVYLCASSTGQGASYEQYFGPGTRLTVT.

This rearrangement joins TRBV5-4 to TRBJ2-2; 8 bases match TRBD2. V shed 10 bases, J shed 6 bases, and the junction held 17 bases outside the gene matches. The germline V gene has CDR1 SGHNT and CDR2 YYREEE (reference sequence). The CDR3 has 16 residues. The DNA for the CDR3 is TGTGCCCGCGACCTACCCCACGGGGGGGCCGCCGGGGAGCTGTTTTTT. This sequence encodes CARDLPHGGAAGELFF.

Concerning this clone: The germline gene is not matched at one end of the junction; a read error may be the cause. The CDR3 region is CASSLEAGTDTPTAF. The CDR3 nucleotides read TGTGCCAGCAGCTTGGAAGCCGGGACAGATACACCCACTGCCTTC. The chain couples TRBV5-6 to TRBJ1-2; 7 bases are shared with TRBD1. Germline V gene sequence: CDR1 SGHDT, CDR2 YYEEEE. The CDR3 has 15 amino acids.

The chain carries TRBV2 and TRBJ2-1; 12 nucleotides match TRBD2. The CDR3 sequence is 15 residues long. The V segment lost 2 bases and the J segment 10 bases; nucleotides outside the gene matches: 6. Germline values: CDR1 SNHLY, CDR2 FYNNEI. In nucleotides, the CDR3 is TGTGCCAGCAGTGAAATACTAGCGGGGGGAAGCGAGCAGTTCTTC. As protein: CASSEILAGGSEQFF.

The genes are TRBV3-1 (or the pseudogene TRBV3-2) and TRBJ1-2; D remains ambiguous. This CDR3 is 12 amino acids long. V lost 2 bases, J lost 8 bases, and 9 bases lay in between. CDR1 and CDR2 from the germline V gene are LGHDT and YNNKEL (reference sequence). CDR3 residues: CASSQLRYGYTF. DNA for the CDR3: TGTGCCAGCAGCCAACTCAGGTACGGCTACACCTTC.

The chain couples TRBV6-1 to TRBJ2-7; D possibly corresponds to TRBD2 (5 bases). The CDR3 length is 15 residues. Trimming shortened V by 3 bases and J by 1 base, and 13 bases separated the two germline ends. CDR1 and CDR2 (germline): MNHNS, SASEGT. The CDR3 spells CASSEVRVRSYEQYF. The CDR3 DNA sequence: TGTGCCAGCAGTGAGGTGAGGGTTCGATCCTACGAGCAGTACTTC.

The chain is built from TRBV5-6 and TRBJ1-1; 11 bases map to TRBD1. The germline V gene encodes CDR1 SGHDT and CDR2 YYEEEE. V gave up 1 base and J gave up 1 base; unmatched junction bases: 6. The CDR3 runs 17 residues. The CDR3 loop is CASSLFGQGAENTEAFF. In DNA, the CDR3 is TGTGCCAGCAGCTTGTTCGGACAGGGGGCTGAGAACACTGAAGCTTTCTTT. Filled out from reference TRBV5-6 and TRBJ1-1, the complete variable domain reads DAGVTQSPTHLIKTRGQQVTLRCSPKSGHDTVSWYQQALGQGPQFIFQYYEEEERQRGNFPDRFSGHQFPNYSSELNVNALLLGDSALYLCASSLFGQGAENTEAFFGQGTRLTVV.

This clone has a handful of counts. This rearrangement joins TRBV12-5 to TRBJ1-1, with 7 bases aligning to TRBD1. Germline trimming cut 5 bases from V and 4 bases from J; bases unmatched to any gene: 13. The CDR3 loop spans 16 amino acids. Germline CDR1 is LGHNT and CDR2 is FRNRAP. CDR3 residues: CASGMLWDSLSTEAFF. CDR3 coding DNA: TGTGCTAGTGGTATGCTTTGGGACAGCCTTTCCACTGAAGCTTTCTTT.

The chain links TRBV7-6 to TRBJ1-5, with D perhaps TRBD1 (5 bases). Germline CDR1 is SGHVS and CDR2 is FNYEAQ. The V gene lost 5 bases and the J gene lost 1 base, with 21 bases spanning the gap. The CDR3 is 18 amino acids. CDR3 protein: CASSPSAGGLYSNQPQHF. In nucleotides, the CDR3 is TGTGCCAGCAGCCCAAGTGCCGGGGGTCTATACAGCAATCAGCCCCAGCATTTT.

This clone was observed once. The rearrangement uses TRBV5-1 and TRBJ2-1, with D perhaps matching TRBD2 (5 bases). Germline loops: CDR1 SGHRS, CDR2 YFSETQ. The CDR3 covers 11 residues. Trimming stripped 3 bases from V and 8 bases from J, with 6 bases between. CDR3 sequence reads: CASSSGYEQFF. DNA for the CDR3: TGCGCCAGCAGCTCGGGGTATGAGCAGTTCTTC.

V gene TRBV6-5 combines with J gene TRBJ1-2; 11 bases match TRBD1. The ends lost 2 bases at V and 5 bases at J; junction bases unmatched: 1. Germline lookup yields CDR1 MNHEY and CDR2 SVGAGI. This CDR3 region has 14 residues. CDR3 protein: CASSYGQGAYGYTF. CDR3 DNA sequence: TGTGCCAGCAGTTACGGACAGGGGGCGTATGGCTACACCTTC.

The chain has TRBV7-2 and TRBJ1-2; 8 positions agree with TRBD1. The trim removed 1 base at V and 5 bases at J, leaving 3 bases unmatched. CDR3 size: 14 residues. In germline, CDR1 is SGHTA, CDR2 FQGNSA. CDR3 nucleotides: TGTGCCAGCAGCTTAGGACAGGGGTCATATGGCTACACCTTC. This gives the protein CASSLGQGSYGYTF.

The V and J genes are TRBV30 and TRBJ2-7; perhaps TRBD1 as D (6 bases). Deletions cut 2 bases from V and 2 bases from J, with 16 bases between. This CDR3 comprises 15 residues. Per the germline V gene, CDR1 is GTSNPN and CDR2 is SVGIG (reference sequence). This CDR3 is CAWSNRGTRPYEQYF. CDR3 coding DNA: TGTGCCTGGAGTAATAGGGGGACACGACCCTACGAGCAGTACTTC.

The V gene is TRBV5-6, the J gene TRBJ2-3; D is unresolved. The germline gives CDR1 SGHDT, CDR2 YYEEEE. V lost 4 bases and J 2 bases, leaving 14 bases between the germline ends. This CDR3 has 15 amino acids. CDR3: CASSSAGYATDTQYF. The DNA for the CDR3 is TGTGCCAGCAGCAGCGCCGGATACGCCACAGATACGCAGTATTTT.

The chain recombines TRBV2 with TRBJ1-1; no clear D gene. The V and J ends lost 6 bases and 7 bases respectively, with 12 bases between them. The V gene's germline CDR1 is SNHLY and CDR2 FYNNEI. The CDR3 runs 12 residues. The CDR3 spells CASSPRTVEAFF. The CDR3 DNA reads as TGTGCCAGCAGCCCCCGTACGGTTGAAGCTTTCTTT.

The CDR3 sequence: CASGLVGGQAKNIQYF. The DNA for the CDR3 is TGTGCTAGTGGTTTGGTAGGGGGTCAGGCCAAAAACATTCAGTACTTC. The rearrangement uses TRBV12-5 and TRBJ2-4; D is perhaps TRBD1 (6 bases). In germline, CDR1 is LGHNT, CDR2 FRNRAP. With 0 bases removed from V and 1 base from J, the gap between germline ends came to 10 bases. The CDR3 runs to 16 residues. Supplemented by reference TRBV12-5 and TRBJ2-4, the full variable domain reads DARVTQTPRHKVTEMGQEVTMRCQPILGHNTVFWYRQTMMQGLELLAYFRNRAPLDDSGMPKDRFSAEMPDATLATLKIQPSEPRDSAVYFCASGLVGGQAKNIQYFGAGTRLSVL.

The CDR3 bases are TGTGCCAGCAGTCCGCGACAGTTATTTAACTATGGCTACACCTTC. This translates into CASSPRQLFNYGYTF. V gene TRBV27 combines with J gene TRBJ1-2, with D tentatively TRBD1 (5 bases). This CDR3 region has 15 residues. Germline V gene lookup returns CDR1 MNHEY and CDR2 SMNVEV (reference sequence). The V gene lost 5 bases and the J gene lost 1 base, with 14 bases spanning the gap.

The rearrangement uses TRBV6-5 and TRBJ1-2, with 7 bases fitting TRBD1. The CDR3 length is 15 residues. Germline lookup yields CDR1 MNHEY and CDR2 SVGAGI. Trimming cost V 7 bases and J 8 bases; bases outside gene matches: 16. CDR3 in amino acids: CASTDQDRASEGYTF. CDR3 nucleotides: TGTGCCAGCACCGATCAAGACAGGGCTTCGGAGGGCTACACCTTC.

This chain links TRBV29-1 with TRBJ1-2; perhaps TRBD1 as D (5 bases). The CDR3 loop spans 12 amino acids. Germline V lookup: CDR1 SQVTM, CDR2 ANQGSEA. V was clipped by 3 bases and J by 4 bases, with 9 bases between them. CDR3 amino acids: CSVEGGTYGYTF. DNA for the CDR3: TGCAGCGTTGAGGGAGGGACCTATGGCTACACCTTC.

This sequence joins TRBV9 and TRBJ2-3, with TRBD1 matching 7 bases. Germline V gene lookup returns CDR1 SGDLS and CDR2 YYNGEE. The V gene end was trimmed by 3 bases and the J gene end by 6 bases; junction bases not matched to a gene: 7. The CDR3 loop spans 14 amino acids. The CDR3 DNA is TGTGCCAGCAGCGCACCGACAGGGTCGGATACGCAGTATTTT. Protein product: CASSAPTGSDTQYF.

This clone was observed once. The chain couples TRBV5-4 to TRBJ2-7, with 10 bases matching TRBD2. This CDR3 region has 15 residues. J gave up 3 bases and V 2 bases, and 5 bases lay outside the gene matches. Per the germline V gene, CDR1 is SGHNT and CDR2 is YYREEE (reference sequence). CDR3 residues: CASSFGSSGGYEQYF. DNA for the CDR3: TGTGCCAGCAGCTTTGGTTCTAGCGGGGGCTACGAGCAGTACTTC.